The 24 T cell receptor beta chains below come from one sample, sequenced in a study of blood T cell repertoires in COVID-19. Profiled with immunoSEQ multiplex PCR; TCRdb holds only in-frame clones, not every one. The repertoire includes some 76,000 clones, around nine tenths of them detected once, and 5.8% sits in the top ten. Material for sequencing was peripheral blood. The receptors derive from a human donor in a cohort sampled during active COVID-19.

The count of this clone is one. J is TRBJ2-7 and V is TRBV19; D is unresolved. The CDR3 extends over 14 amino acids. The ends were cut back, 1 base at V and 8 bases at J, with 15 bases in the middle. The germline CDR1 and CDR2 sequences are LNHDA and SQIVND (reference sequence). The CDR3 DNA sequence: TGTGCCAGTAGTATAGGCAACACACCTTTAAAGCAGTACTTC. It translates to CASSIGNTPLKQYF.

The rearrangement links TRBV7-6 to TRBJ1-1; a possible D gene is TRBD1 (5 bases). Trimming stripped 2 bases from V and 6 bases from J, with 10 bases between. CDR3 length: 13 residues. Per germline, CDR1 SGHVS and CDR2 FNYEAQ. The CDR3 bases are TGTGCCAGCAGCTTAAGGACAAATCCTGAAGCTTTCTTT. Translated, it gives CASSLRTNPEAFF.

J is TRBJ1-2 and V is TRBV27; no clear D. This CDR3 region has 13 residues. In germline, CDR1 is MNHEY, CDR2 SMNVEV (reference sequence). V was pared by 7 bases and J by 1 base, with 10 bases between. The DNA for the CDR3 is TGTGCCAGCAAAGCAGGCTATAACTATGGCTACACCTTC. Its translation is CASKAGYNYGYTF.

The chain employs TRBV2 and TRBJ1-2; TRBD1 agrees at 7 bases. The V gene's germline CDR1 is SNHLY and CDR2 FYNNEI. CDR3 length: 16 residues. Unmatched junction bases numbered 10, after V lost 4 bases and J lost 2 bases. CDR3 loop: CASSGRQGVSNYGYTF. DNA of the CDR3: TGTGCCAGCAGTGGGAGACAGGGCGTTTCCAACTATGGCTACACCTTC.

This sequence joins TRBV29-1 and TRBJ1-5; TRBD1 matches at 7 bases. This CDR3 is 13 amino acids long. The J segment lost 3 bases and the V segment lost 6 bases, leaving 5 bases of the junction unmatched. Germline values: CDR1 SQVTM, CDR2 ANQGSEA. The CDR3 DNA reads TGCAGCGTGAGGGGACAGCTCAATCAGCCCCAGCATTTT. It is translated as CSVRGQLNQPQHF.

The chain carries TRBV6-5 and TRBJ2-5; the D gene is possibly TRBD1 (6 bases). Deletions cut 6 bases from V and 1 base from J, with 15 bases between. This CDR3 has 15 residues. Germline V gene data show CDR1 as MNHEY and CDR2 as SVGAGI. The CDR3 loop reads CASRKTGSSQETQYF. Written as DNA, the CDR3 is TGTGCCAGCAGAAAAACAGGGTCCTCCCAAGAGACCCAGTACTTC.

Remarks on this clone: The same CDR3 is also encoded by other DNA sequences in this sample. This chain uses TRBV9 with TRBJ2-1; the D is unclear. V was shortened by 0 bases and J by 4 bases, with 5 bases between the two germline ends. The germline V gene has CDR1 SGDLS and CDR2 YYNGEE. The CDR3 totals 13 residues. CDR3 in amino acids: CASSVATYNEQFF. CDR3 DNA: TGTGCCAGCAGCGTAGCGACTTACAATGAGCAGTTCTTC.

This clone showed up just once. The CDR3 reads CASSYVSGANVLTF. CDR3 DNA: TGTGCCAGCAGTTACGTCTCCGGGGCCAACGTCCTGACTTTC. The chain uses TRBV6-5 and TRBJ2-6; D not certain. The CDR3 runs to 14 residues. The germline V gene has CDR1 MNHEY and CDR2 SVGAGI. Trimming cost V 2 bases and J 4 bases, with 6 bases left between them.

The V call is TRBV4-1, the J call TRBJ2-2, with TRBD2 identical over 12 bases. The CDR3 is made up of 18 amino acids. V shed 3 bases, J shed 8 bases, and the junction held 13 bases outside the gene matches. CDR1 and CDR2 (germline): MGHRA, YSYEKL. The DNA for the CDR3 is TGCGCCAGCAGCCAGGGTACTAGCGGGGGGCCCCGCTCGGGGGAGCTGTTTTTT. Translation: CASSQGTSGGPRSGELFF.

This chain connects TRBV6-5 to TRBJ1-2, with D possibly TRBD1 on 6 matching bases. CDR1 MNHEY and CDR2 SVGAGI come from the germline V gene. This CDR3 region has 13 residues. The V end was cut by 6 bases, the J end by 2 bases, with 10 bases between. The CDR3 here is CASSRGRNYGYTF. The CDR3 bases are TGTGCCAGCAGCAGGGGACGGAACTATGGCTACACCTTC.

J is TRBJ2-3 and V is TRBV9; 9 bases line up with TRBD1. V was clipped by 2 bases and J by 5 bases; unmatched bases: 12. Germline-derived CDR1 and CDR2 are SGDLS and YYNGEE. This CDR3 contains 17 residues. DNA of the CDR3: TGTGCCAGCAGCGTGACAACGGACAGGGGCGGGGGAGATACGCAGTATTTT. Protein sequence: CASSVTTDRGGGDTQYF.

This CDR3 is CASSQAYGQTSSYEQYF. CDR3 DNA: TGTGCCAGCAGCCAAGCCTACGGACAGACGAGCTCCTACGAGCAGTACTTC. The V and J genes are TRBV4-2 and TRBJ2-7; a weak D match, TRBD1 (6 bases). This CDR3 contains 17 residues. Trimming removed 1 base from V and 0 bases from J, with 16 bases in between. Germline V gene lookup returns CDR1 LGHNA and CDR2 YNFKEQ.

CDR3 loop: CASSLCDRGIQPQHF. CDR3 nucleotide sequence: TGTGCCAGCAGCTTATGCGACAGGGGTATTCAGCCCCAGCATTTT. The J gene is TRBJ1-5, the V gene TRBV7-9; 8 bases agree with TRBD1. The trim removed 2 bases at V and 6 bases at J, leaving 6 bases unmatched. CDR1 is SEHNR, CDR2 FQNEAQ, per germline (reference sequence). The CDR3 consists of 15 residues. The full variable domain, in which reference TRBV7-9 and TRBJ1-5 provide the parts outside the CDR3, is DTGVSQNPRHKITKRGQNVTFRCDPISEHNRLYWYRQTLGQGPEFLTYFQNEAQLEKSRLLSDRFSAERPKGSFSTLEIQRTEQGDSAMYLCASSLCDRGIQPQHFGDGTRLSIL.

The CDR3 DNA reads as TGCGCCAGCAGCTTGGGAGGGACATTCTCCTACAATGAGCAGTTCTTC. Translation: CASSLGGTFSYNEQFF. This chain connects TRBV5-1 to TRBJ2-1, with TRBD1 as a possible D gene (6 bases). The germline gives CDR1 SGHRS, CDR2 YFSETQ. Deletions cut 0 bases from V and 0 bases from J, with 10 bases between. CDR3 length equals 16 residues.

The chain is built from TRBV7-7 and TRBJ2-2; possibly TRBD2 for D (6 bases). The V end lost 1 base, the J end lost 0 bases, and 9 bases lay between the germline ends. The CDR3 has 16 residues. Germline V CDR1 and CDR2: SSHAT, FNYEAQ (reference sequence). The CDR3: CASSLGPGANTGELFF. The DNA of the CDR3 is TGTGCCAGCAGCTTAGGCCCGGGGGCGAACACCGGGGAGCTGTTTTTT.

The chain has TRBV3-1 (or the pseudogene TRBV3-2) and TRBJ2-2; a weak D match, TRBD1 (6 bases). The CDR3 sequence is 14 residues long. Germline V CDR1 and CDR2: LGHDT, YNNKEL (reference sequence). V was pared by 0 bases and J by 8 bases, with 10 bases between. For the CDR3, the DNA is TGTGCCAGCAGCCAAGAGGGGGCAAGTGGGGAGCTGTTTTTT. Translating it yields CASSQEGASGELFF.

The chain employs TRBV4-1 and TRBJ1-3, with 7 bases identical to TRBD1. From germline, CDR1 is MGHRA and CDR2 YSYEKL. Trimming took 2 bases from V and 1 from J; bases not matched to a gene: 8. The CDR3 has 17 amino acids. CDR3 protein: CASSQNTGAGSGNTIYF. CDR3 DNA: TGCGCCAGCAGCCAAAATACAGGGGCGGGATCTGGAAACACCATATATTTT.

This chain joins TRBV7-9 and TRBJ1-4, with no clear D. This CDR3 is built from 17 residues. Deletions cut 5 bases from V and 1 base from J, with 17 bases between. Germline CDR1 reads SEHNR; CDR2 reads FQNEAQ (reference sequence). The CDR3 DNA reads as TGTGCCAGCAGCCCCCGACCCTGGGCGATAACTAATGAAAAACTGTTTTTT. Protein product: CASSPRPWAITNEKLFF.

The chain carries TRBV2 and TRBJ1-5; D uncertain. V dropped 6 bases and J dropped 6 bases, with 12 bases sitting between them. CDR3 length: 13 amino acids. The germline gives CDR1 SNHLY, CDR2 FYNNEI. The DNA of the CDR3 is TGTGCCAGCAGCCGTGGAGGGATTCAGCCCCAGCATTTT. This sequence encodes CASSRGGIQPQHF.

The chain joins TRBV18 to TRBJ1-3, with unresolved D. CDR3 length: 17 residues. Trimming took off 1 base at V and 2 bases at J, with 15 bases between the two ends. CDR1 is KGHSH, CDR2 LQKENI, per germline. In nucleotides, the CDR3 is TGTGCCAGCTCACCACGAGGGCAGAGTCACCCTGGAAACACCATATATTTT. This translates into CASSPRGQSHPGNTIYF.

The chain recombines TRBV6-5 with TRBJ1-1; 7 nucleotides match TRBD1. The germline V gene encodes CDR1 MNHEY and CDR2 SVGAGI. The ends lost 6 bases at V and 2 bases at J; junction bases unmatched: 9. The CDR3 contains 15 residues. The CDR3 is CASSYDRALNTEAFF. CDR3 bases: TGTGCCAGCAGCTACGACAGGGCCCTAAACACTGAAGCTTTCTTT.

V and J are TRBV19 and TRBJ1-1; D may be TRBD1 (6 bases). Per germline, CDR1 LNHDA and CDR2 SQIVND (reference sequence). Trimming pared 4 bases from V and 0 bases from J, leaving 9 bases between. This CDR3 is 14 amino acids long. CDR3 in DNA: TGTGCCAGTAGTAGGGGGCAGCTGAACACTGAAGCTTTCTTT. Amino acids: CASSRGQLNTEAFF. Variable domain in full (rest from reference TRBV19 and TRBJ1-1): DGGITQSPKYLFRKEGQNVTLSCEQNLNHDAMYWYRQDPGQGLRLIYYSQIVNDFQKGDIAEGYSVSREKKESFPLTVTSAQKNPTAFYLCASSRGQLNTEAFFGQGTRLTVV.

The V and J genes are TRBV10-3 and TRBJ1-1; TRBD1 matches at 9 bases. V trimming: 7 bases; J trimming: 1 base; junction bases outside the gene matches: 4. Germline V gene data show CDR1 as ENHRY and CDR2 as SYGVKD. There are 14 residues in the CDR3. This chain's CDR3 is CAITPGQGNTEAFF. Here the CDR3 DNA reads TGTGCCATCACACCGGGACAGGGGAACACTGAAGCTTTCTTT.

The rearrangement links TRBV6-1 to TRBJ2-2; a possible D gene is TRBD2 (6 bases). CDR3 length equals 15 residues. Germline V gene data show CDR1 as MNHNS and CDR2 as SASEGT. V gave up 2 bases and J gave up 0 bases, with 7 bases separating them. The chain's CDR3 is CASSEPGANTGELFF. The CDR3 nucleotides are TGTGCCAGCAGTGAACCGGGGGCGAACACCGGGGAGCTGTTTTTT.